This T cell receptor (beta chain) was captured by sequencing in a study of neurological immune-mediated disorders. This clonotype was detected ten times or more. The cDNA was generated by 5'RACE with 10-nucleotide random UMIs. MiXCR was run by TCRdb on the 5' RACE reads, yielding one entry per CDR3 protein. Of about 46,000 distinct CDR3 sequences listed, roughly 3% were seen once; the top ten hold around 16%. Trimming left V 4 bases short and J 7 bases short, with 13 bases between. This CDR3 spans 13 amino acids. Germline V gene data show CDR1 as MNHEY and CDR2 as SVGAGI. The chain employs TRBV6-5 and TRBJ2-5, with TRBD2 as a possible D gene (7 bases). The sample was PBMCs. The receptor was derived from a woman in her fifties or sixties with multiple sclerosis. CDR3 coding DNA: TGTGCCAGCAGTTTGCGGCGGGGGCGGACCCAGTACTTC. It is translated as CASSLRRGRTQYF.